This T cell receptor (beta chain) appears in the sequencing data of a study of somatic mutations in cytotoxic T cells in rheumatoid arthritis (dated by TCRdb to about 2017). Regarding the complete study: Before any treatment started and right after they were diagnosed, patients gave peripheral blood samples (roughly 31 ml EDTA). Whether expanded CD8+ T-cell clones in untreated, newly diagnosed rheumatoid arthritis carry somatic mutations was the study question, and clonality was characterized with TCRB deep sequencing. Patient and control groups had essentially identical median ages. Some T-cell populations stained with V beta antibodies were sorted by flow on a FACSAria II or Sony SH800 to nearly 100% purity, with sorted V beta1+ cells additionally subjected to TCRB sequencing. A total of some 63 rheumatoid arthritis patients and over 15 healthy controls underwent TCRB deep sequencing.

What the work shows at the level of the full study, not this receptor alone: There was no significant difference in CD8+ T-cell clonality between rheumatoid arthritis patients and age-matched healthy controls. Several identical CD8+ TCRB sequences were found in both blood and synovial fluid, and in about an eighth of the roughly 65 patients the largest CD8+ clone exceeded 20% of CD8+ cells. In patients, CD8+ clonality rose with age (Spearman r ≈ 0.49), which was not the case in healthy controls. It was unknown which antigens the expanded CD8+ clones targeted, and their absence from virus-specific databases did not exclude viral specificity. The slight underrepresentation of TRBV07 in patients was not corrected for multiple comparisons.

The immunoSEQ assay was applied to genomic DNA for TCRB CDR3 sequencing. As for the original processing: Only a few patient CD8+ clones larger than 1% matched published virus-specific TCRB sequences when compared against them. Nothing other than productive TCRB rearrangements was included in the analyses. Clonality was expressed as a Shannon entropy-based productive clonality index, with each clone defined by a unique TCRB CDR3 sequence. Repertoire overlap between two samples was calculated from the template counts of each clone relative to total templates per sample. V-gene usage measured by flow cytometry correlated with TCRB sequencing V-gene usage, with a Spearman r of roughly 0.67. Sourced from immuneACCESS, this table was stored by TCRdb with only in-frame sequences that have V and J called. A share of the clones is absent; for the studies checked, an unresolved V gene accounts for under half, and the remainder has no known explanation. V and J calls and clone size follow that table, whereas D and trimming were derived from the DNA. In all, the sample holds under 20,000 clones, and roughly 80% of those were seen once. The ten largest clones represent about a sixth of the sample.

On an AutoMACS, CD4+ and CD8+ cells were isolated via positive magnetic bead selection, and their purity was verified by flow cytometry. Clonal expansions were first screened by flow cytometry with a TCR V beta antibody panel, then characterized by TCRB deep sequencing of sorted CD8+ fractions. Peripheral blood mononuclear cells were isolated by Ficoll-Paque PLUS density gradient separation. Nucleospin Tissue or Tissue XS kits were used to extract DNA from CD4-enriched, CD8-enriched or PBMC samples, and a Qubit 2.0 fluorometer was used for quantification. Notes on this clone: No cognate antigen has been identified for it. No much larger clone is present one base from it, and per-base qualities are unavailable.

The trim is 4 bases for V and 3 bases for J, with a gap of 13 bases between the germline ends. The CDR3 runs 14 amino acids, cysteine and phenylalanine included. Only CDR3 DNA is held: 42 bases, read in frame from base 1. CDR1 and CDR2, per the germline V gene, are MGHDK and SYGVNS. The chain was built from TRBV25-1 and TRBJ2-7; the D gene is possibly TRBD1 or TRBD2, with 5 bases matching each. Sequenced sample: CD8+ T cells sorted from blood. The sequence was collected from an adult with rheumatoid arthritis. CDR3 reads: CASSGGPNLYEQYF. The nucleotide sequence is TGTGCCAGCAGTGGGGGACCGAACCTCTACGAGCAGTACTTC.